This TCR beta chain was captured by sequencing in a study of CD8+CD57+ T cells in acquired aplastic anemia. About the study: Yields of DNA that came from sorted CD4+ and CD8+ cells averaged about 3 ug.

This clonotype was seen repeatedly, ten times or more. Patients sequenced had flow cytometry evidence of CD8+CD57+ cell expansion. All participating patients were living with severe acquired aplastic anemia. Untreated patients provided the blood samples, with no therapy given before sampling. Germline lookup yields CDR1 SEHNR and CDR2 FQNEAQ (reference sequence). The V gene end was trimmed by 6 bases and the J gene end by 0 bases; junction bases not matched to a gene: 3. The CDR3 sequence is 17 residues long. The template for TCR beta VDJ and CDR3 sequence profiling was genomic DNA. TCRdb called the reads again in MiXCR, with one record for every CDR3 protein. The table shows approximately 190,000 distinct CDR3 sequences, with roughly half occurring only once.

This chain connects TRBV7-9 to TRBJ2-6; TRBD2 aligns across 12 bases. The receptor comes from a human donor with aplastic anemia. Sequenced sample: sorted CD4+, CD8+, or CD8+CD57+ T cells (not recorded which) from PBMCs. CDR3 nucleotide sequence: TGTGCCAGCAGTAAGACTAGCGGGAGCTCTGGGGCCAACGTCCTGACTTTC. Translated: CASSKTSGSSGANVLTF.